This T cell receptor (beta chain) appears in the sequencing data of a study of radiation and T cells in renal cell carcinoma. The sample's time point: blood 2 weeks post-SBRT. Noted treatment: 15 Gy SBRT to primary tumor, nephrectomy 4 weeks later. The CDR3 length is 13 residues. From germline, CDR1 is SGDLS and CDR2 YYNGEE. With 2 bases removed from V and 3 bases from J, the gap between germline ends came to 6 bases. Repertoires were generated with immunoSEQ multiplex PCR, while TCRdb's copy carries only in-frame clones and drops some. This table has roughly 130,000 clones, approximately 78% appearing once. Notes on this clone: Other nucleotide sequences in the sample specify the same CDR3.

The chain uses TRBV9 and TRBJ1-5; the D gene is possibly TRBD1 (5 bases). This receptor was taken from a woman aged 55 to 70 with renal cell carcinoma. The sample consisted of blood, taken from a patient whose treatment included radiotherapy and nephrectomy. DNA of the CDR3: TGTGCCAGCAGCGTGGGGCTCAATCAGCCCCAGCATTTT. This translates into CASSVGLNQPQHF. Looking up the rest from reference TRBV9 and TRBJ1-5 gives the full variable domain: DSGVTQTPKHLITATGQRVTLRCSPRSGDLSVYWYQQSLDQGLQFLIQYYNGEERAKGNILERFSAQQFPDLHSELNLSSLELGDSALYFCASSVGLNQPQHFGDGTRLSIL.